These 19 T cell receptor beta chains were sequenced from one sample in a study of glioma-infiltrating T cells. The iRepertoire nested amplicon-rescue multiplex PCR amplified TCR alpha and beta CDR3s from RNA. MiXCR, run by TCRdb on the multiplex PCR reads, gives a single entry per CDR3 protein. The data hold about 380,000 distinct CDR3 sequences, with roughly two fifths observed a single time. Sequencing was carried out using glioma tissue, nonneoplastic brain tissue, or PBMCs (not recorded which). All receptors derive from a human donor with low-grade glioma or glioblastoma, undergoing nonglioma brain surgery, or in good health (not recorded which).

This clonotype was seen only a few times. The rearrangement uses TRBV12-3 or TRBV12-4 and TRBJ2-5; no definite D call. Trimming took 5 bases from V and 2 from J, leaving 12 bases between them. The CDR3 extends over 14 amino acids. This CDR3 is CASSRTTGQETQYF. CDR3 nucleotide sequence: TGTGCCAGCAGTCGAACTACCGGACAAGAGACCCAGTACTTC.

The rearrangement links TRBV7-9 to TRBJ2-3; maybe TRBD1 (6 bases). CDR3 size: 15 residues. The V gene lost 5 bases and the J gene lost 8 bases, with 20 bases spanning the gap. Germline CDR1 is SEHNR and CDR2 is FQNEAQ (reference sequence). In nucleotides, the CDR3 is TGTGCCAGCAGCGAACAGGGCGCGAGGATGGGTACGCAGTATTTT. It is translated as CASSEQGARMGTQYF.

The V gene is TRBV11-3, the J gene TRBJ2-3; D call uncertain. The CDR3 is 14 amino acids. Germline V gives CDR1 SGHNT, CDR2 YENEEA. Trimming shortened V by 2 bases and J by 0 bases, and 6 bases separated the two germline ends. CDR3 sequence reads: CASSLQASTDTQYF. The CDR3 DNA reads as TGTGCCAGCAGCTTACAGGCTAGCACAGATACGCAGTATTTT.

This chain joins TRBV10-3 and TRBJ2-3, with 8 bases fitting TRBD2. Germline V CDR1 and CDR2: ENHRY, SYGVKD. V lost 5 bases to trimming and J lost 0 bases; unmatched junction nucleotides: 7. This CDR3 spans 16 amino acids. The DNA for the CDR3 is TGTGCCATCAGTACCCTGACTAGCGCCAGCACAGATACGCAGTATTTT. It codes for CAISTLTSASTDTQYF.

The chain recombines TRBV20-1 with TRBJ1-1; TRBD1 matches at 7 bases. J was trimmed by 4 bases and V by 6 bases; bases with no gene match: 8. The germline gives CDR1 DFQATT, CDR2 SNEGSKA (reference sequence). The CDR3 extends over 13 amino acids. The CDR3 region is CSAPQGGFTEAFF. CDR3 sequence (DNA): TGCAGTGCCCCGCAGGGGGGTTTCACTGAAGCTTTCTTT.

As to this clonotype: Being one base from a much bigger clone, this may be a read error. J is TRBJ1-4 and V is TRBV27; D call uncertain. In germline, CDR1 is MNHEY, CDR2 SMNVEV (reference sequence). The CDR3 has 14 amino acids. Deletions cut 5 bases from V and 12 bases from J, with 19 bases between. The CDR3 reads CASSPIERSGELFF. The CDR3 coding sequence is TGTGCCAGCAGTCCGATCGAGAGGAGCGGAGAACTGTTTTTT.

On this clonotype: Since a much larger clone is just one base distant, this may be a read error. The chain couples TRBV6-2 or TRBV6-3 to TRBJ2-1, with unresolved D. Germline V lookup: CDR1 MNHEY, CDR2 SVGEGT. The CDR3 totals 13 residues. CDR3 in DNA: TGTACCAGCAGTTGGCTTATCGACAATGAGCAGTTCTTC. This gives the protein CTSSWLIDNEQFF.

In this sample, this clonotype turned up many times. J is TRBJ2-2 and V is TRBV6-1, with TRBD2 as a possible D gene (6 bases). Per germline, CDR1 MNHNS and CDR2 SASEGT. Between the trimmed V and J ends, which lost 6 bases and 2 bases, there was a span of 10 bases. The CDR3 covers 14 residues. CDR3 residues: CASSLASNTGELFF. CDR3 coding DNA: TGTGCCAGCAGCCTAGCGAGTAACACCGGGGAGCTGTTTTTT.

The chain links TRBV4-1 to TRBJ2-7; 12 bases agree with TRBD2. The V and J ends lost 3 bases and 3 bases, in that order; junction bases with no gene match: 15. This CDR3 contains 19 residues. Germline V gene data show CDR1 as MGHRA and CDR2 as YSYEKL. CDR3 residues: CASSHVPGLAGSELYEQYF. In DNA, the CDR3 is TGCGCCAGCAGCCACGTTCCAGGACTAGCGGGATCCGAGCTCTACGAGCAGTACTTC.

The chain has TRBV5-1 and TRBJ1-2, with a weak D call TRBD1 (5 bases). The CDR3 has 14 residues. Germline CDR1 is SGHRS and CDR2 is YFSETQ. Deletions cut 4 bases from V and 7 bases from J, with 17 bases between. The CDR3, as DNA: TGCGCCAGCAGCATGGGTCAGGGAACGGGTGGCTACACCTTC. Translating gives CASSMGQGTGGYTF.

Concerning this clonotype: The junction and the germline gene differ at one end; a read error may be behind it. The V call is TRBV15, the J call TRBJ2-1; D might be TRBD2 (6 bases). The length of the CDR3 is 16 residues. Germline lookup yields CDR1 LNHNV and CDR2 YYDKDF (reference sequence). The CDR3 bases are TGTGCCACCAGCAGGATAGCGGCCTTTTCCTACAATGGGCAGTTCTTC. This codes for CATSRIAAFSYNGQFF.

The chain couples TRBV25-1 to TRBJ2-6; D gene unclear. The CDR3 consists of 16 residues. The V gene's germline CDR1 is MGHDK and CDR2 SYGVNS. Trimming removed 3 bases at V and 2 bases at J, with 11 bases between. CDR3 in DNA: TGTGCCAGCAGTGAGGAGTTTGGCGCTGGGGCCAACGTCCTGACTTTC. It yields the protein CASSEEFGAGANVLTF.

This clonotype was counted once. The junction departs from germline at one end; a sequencing error may be responsible. The chain links TRBV28 to TRBJ1-1, with TRBD1 matching over 9 bases. Per germline, CDR1 MDHEN and CDR2 SYDVKM. The CDR3 is 15 residues long. CDR3 loop: CASSTTGGWNAEAFF. The CDR3 bases are TGTGCCAGCAGTACAACAGGGGGCTGGAACGCTGAAGCTTTCTTT.

The rearrangement uses TRBV28 and TRBJ2-2; D is ambiguous. CDR3 length: 15 residues. Trimming stripped 2 bases from V and 3 bases from J, with 10 bases between. The germline gives CDR1 MDHEN, CDR2 SYDVKM. Here the CDR3 reads CASSLRARYTGELFF. The CDR3 bases are TGTGCCAGCAGTTTACGGGCCCGATACACCGGGGAGCTGTTTTTT.

The chain combines TRBV9 with TRBJ2-2; 13 bases fit TRBD2. V gave up 2 bases and J gave up 6 bases; unmatched junction bases: 13. This CDR3 has 19 amino acids. Germline lookup yields CDR1 SGDLS and CDR2 YYNGEE. The CDR3 nucleotides are TGTGCCAGCAGCGTCGGGACTAGCGGGGAAAAGCGATTGGCCGGGGAGCTGTTTTTT. Translating gives CASSVGTSGEKRLAGELFF.

This clonotype was detected many times. The V and J genes are TRBV27 and TRBJ2-2, with D uncertain. Germline lookup yields CDR1 MNHEY and CDR2 SMNVEV (reference sequence). V lost 3 bases and J 7 bases, leaving 6 bases between the germline ends. The length of the CDR3 is 12 residues. The CDR3 loop reads CASSLSGGELFF. The DNA of the CDR3 is TGTGCCAGCAGTTTGAGTGGCGGGGAGCTGTTTTTT.

Remarks on this clonotype: One end of the junction is discordant with germline, which a read error may explain. The chain employs TRBV20-1 and TRBJ2-1, with D tentatively TRBD1 or TRBD2 (5 bases each). In germline, CDR1 is DFQATT, CDR2 SNEGSKA (reference sequence). CDR3 length: 14 residues. The CDR3 nucleotides are TGCAGTGCTAGAGGGGCAGGGAGTAACAATGAGAAGTTCTTC. Its protein product is CSARGAGSNNEKFF.

This sequence joins TRBV5-4 and TRBJ2-3, with 10 bases matching TRBD2. Germline CDR1 reads SGHNT; CDR2 reads YYREEE (reference sequence). The CDR3 totals 16 residues. V gave up 1 base and J gave up 4 bases; unmatched junction bases: 6. Written as DNA, the CDR3 is TGTGCCAGCAGCTTGACTAGCGGGACCCTTGCAGATACGCAGTATTTT. This gives the protein CASSLTSGTLADTQYF.

To note about this clonotype: A clone one base away is much larger, so this may be a read error. The chain combines TRBV6-2 or TRBV6-3 with TRBJ2-2; tentatively, D is TRBD1 (6 bases). The CDR3 is 15 amino acids. CDR1 and CDR2 (germline): MNHEY, SVGEGT. V lost 7 bases and J 1 base, leaving 13 bases between the germline ends. The CDR3 nucleotides are TGTGCCAGCACCATGGGGACATTGAACACCGGGGAGCTGTTTTTT. Protein product: CASTMGTLNTGELFF.